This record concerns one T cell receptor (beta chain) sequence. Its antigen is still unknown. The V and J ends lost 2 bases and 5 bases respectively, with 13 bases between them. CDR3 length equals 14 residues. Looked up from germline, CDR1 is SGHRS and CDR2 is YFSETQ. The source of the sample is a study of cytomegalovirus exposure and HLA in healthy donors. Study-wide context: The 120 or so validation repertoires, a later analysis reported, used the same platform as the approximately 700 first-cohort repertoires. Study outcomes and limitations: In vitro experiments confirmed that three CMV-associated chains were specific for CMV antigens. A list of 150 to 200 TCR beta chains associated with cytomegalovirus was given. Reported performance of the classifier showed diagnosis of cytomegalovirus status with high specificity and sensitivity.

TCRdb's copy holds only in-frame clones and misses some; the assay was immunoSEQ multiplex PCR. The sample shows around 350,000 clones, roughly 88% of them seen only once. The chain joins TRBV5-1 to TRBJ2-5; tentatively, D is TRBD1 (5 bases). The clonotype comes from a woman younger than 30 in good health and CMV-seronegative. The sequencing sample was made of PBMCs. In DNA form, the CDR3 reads TGCGCCAGCAGCTTCGACAGTACTGTGGAGACCCAGTACTTC. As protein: CASSFDSTVETQYF.